The 12 T cell receptor beta chains below were found in one sample sequenced in a study of control samples from healthy donors and cancer patients. TCRdb's copy holds only in-frame clones and misses some; the assay was immunoSEQ multiplex PCR. The sample lists around 68,000 clones, approximately 88% seen once, with 2.9% in the top ten. Sequenced input: PBMCs. The receptors were gathered from a woman aged 50 to 60 with lung cancer.

This clone was counted a single time. This sequence joins TRBV20-1 and TRBJ1-5; D ambiguous. The germline V gene encodes CDR1 DFQATT and CDR2 SNEGSKA (reference sequence). Trimming cost V 6 bases and J 11 bases, with 14 bases left between them. This CDR3 has 11 residues. The CDR3 DNA follows: TGCAGTGCCCCCAATGCGGGGTCCCAGCATTTT. Translation: CSAPNAGSQHF.

The gene calls are TRBV28 and TRBJ1-1, with D unclear. V lost 3 bases to trimming and J lost 2 bases, with 13 bases between them. Germline loops: CDR1 MDHEN, CDR2 SYDVKM. There are 15 residues in the CDR3. The CDR3 protein is CASSLTWRKNTEAFF. As DNA, the CDR3 is TGTGCCAGCAGTTTGACCTGGAGAAAAAACACTGAAGCTTTCTTT.

This chain links TRBV6-5 with TRBJ1-1; 7 bases agree with TRBD1. Germline V CDR1 and CDR2: MNHEY, SVGAGI. The CDR3 is 13 residues long. J was trimmed by 10 bases and V by 6 bases; bases with no gene match: 11. CDR3 coding DNA: TGTGCCAGCAGGGGGGAGGGGGCAATTGGAGCTTTCTTT. This encodes CASRGEGAIGAFF.

This clone was found once. This chain's CDR3 is CASSLSSGGRNEQFF. Here the CDR3 DNA reads TGTGCCAGCAGCTTAAGTAGCGGGGGGAGGAATGAGCAGTTCTTC. V is TRBV7-3 and J is TRBJ2-1; 10 nucleotides match TRBD2. The germline V gene has CDR1 SGHTA and CDR2 FQGTGA. The CDR3 has 15 residues. The J segment lost 7 bases and the V segment lost 1 base, leaving 4 bases of the junction unmatched. Full variable domain (rest looked up from reference TRBV7-3 and TRBJ2-1): GAGVSQTPSNKVTEKGKYVELRCDPISGHTALYWYRQSLGQGPEFLIYFQGTGAADDSGLPNDRFFAVRPEGSVSTLKIQRTERGDSAVYLCASSLSSGGRNEQFFGPGTRLTVL.

Only one count was recorded for this clone. The chain combines TRBV19 with TRBJ1-2; D gene uncertain. Germline V lookup: CDR1 LNHDA, CDR2 SQIVND (reference sequence). This CDR3 is built from 12 residues. Trimming cost V 5 bases and J 3 bases, with 7 bases left between them. The CDR3 nucleotides read TGTGCCAGTAGTCCCCGCCACTATGGCTACACCTTC. It specifies CASSPRHYGYTF. The full variable domain, rest sourced from reference TRBV19 and TRBJ1-2, is DGGITQSPKYLFRKEGQNVTLSCEQNLNHDAMYWYRQDPGQGLRLIYYSQIVNDFQKGDIAEGYSVSREKKESFPLTVTSAQKNPTAFYLCASSPRHYGYTFGSGTRLTVV.

This clone has a single count. The CDR3 nucleotides read TGTGCCACCAGCAGGGGTACAGGGACCTATGGCTACACCTTC. Translated: CATSRGTGTYGYTF. V gene TRBV15 combines with J gene TRBJ1-2; TRBD1 might be the D (6 bases). V lost 3 bases to trimming and J lost 4 bases, with 12 bases between them. The germline CDR1 and CDR2 sequences are LNHNV and YYDKDF (reference sequence). The CDR3 spans 14 residues.

V is TRBV11-2 and J is TRBJ1-2, with 8 nucleotides matching TRBD1. CDR1 is SGHAT and CDR2 is FQNNGV in the germline V gene. The trim removed 6 bases at V and 7 bases at J, leaving 7 bases unmatched. This CDR3 has 13 amino acids. The CDR3, as DNA: TGTGCCAGCAGACCGAAACAGGGGGGTGGCTACACCTTC. Protein: CASRPKQGGGYTF.

The V gene is TRBV28, the J gene TRBJ2-1, with 9 nucleotides matching TRBD1. The CDR3 sequence is 16 residues long. V was clipped by 5 bases and J by 0 bases; unmatched bases: 5. Germline V gene data show CDR1 as MDHEN and CDR2 as SYDVKM. The CDR3 DNA follows: TGTGCCAGCAGTCTCATGGGACAGGGCTCCTACAATGAGCAGTTCTTC. Translated: CASSLMGQGSYNEQFF.

This chain links TRBV5-1 with TRBJ1-1; D call uncertain. V gave up 0 bases and J gave up 7 bases, with 16 bases separating them. In germline, CDR1 is SGHRS, CDR2 YFSETQ. This CDR3 spans 15 amino acids. The CDR3 bases are TGCGCCAGCAGCTTGGATGGGATGTCCGGAAATGAAGCTTTCTTT. It translates to CASSLDGMSGNEAFF.

V gene TRBV18 combines with J gene TRBJ2-2; 10 nucleotides line up with TRBD1. J gave up 4 bases and V 3 bases, and 8 bases lay outside the gene matches. The V gene's germline CDR1 is KGHSH and CDR2 LQKENI. The CDR3 sequence is 17 residues long. The CDR3 nucleotides are TGTGCCAGCTCACCGTTCGGGGACAGGGGAGTCACCGGGGAGCTGTTTTTT. It is translated as CASSPFGDRGVTGELFF.

This chain joins TRBV19 and TRBJ2-2; no clear D. V lost 7 bases and J lost 4, with 13 bases in between. The CDR3 runs to 14 residues. Germline V gene data show CDR1 as LNHDA and CDR2 as SQIVND (reference sequence). The CDR3 bases are TGTGCCAGTAATAGGGCAGCCATCACCGGGGAGCTGTTTTTT. Translated, it gives CASNRAAITGELFF.

This clone appeared once. This chain connects TRBV14 to TRBJ1-1; a possible D gene is TRBD1 (5 bases). The CDR3 is made up of 14 amino acids. CDR1 is SGHDN and CDR2 is FVKESK in the germline V gene. V was shortened by 2 bases and J by 1 base, with 8 bases between the two germline ends. The CDR3 DNA follows: TGTGCCAGCAGCCAAATAAGGGGGAACACTGAAGCTTTCTTT. Translated, it gives CASSQIRGNTEAFF.